This is a list of T cell receptor beta chains from one sample in a study of blood T cell repertoires in COVID-19. This table comes from immunoSEQ multiplex PCR, and its TCRdb copy is limited to in-frame clones, with some not included. The table has roughly 380,000 clones, roughly nine tenths seen once. Sequenced: peripheral blood. The receptors originated from a woman in her sixties or seventies with COVID-19, enrolled during active disease. The CDR3 runs from the conserved cysteine through the conserved F or W. Each record gives: J gene, clone size, D gene, V gene, CDR3 protein. The D gene is left open where the match is weak. The listing skips clone size in some rows; elsewhere it reads once, few, many or a size class.

TRBJ1-1 | - | - | TRBV7-8 | CASSLEWGLGLNTEAFF
TRBJ2-1 | - | - | TRBV7-8 | CASSLVPTEQFF
TRBJ2-5 | - | - | TRBV30 | CAWSFSAVEPRETQYF
TRBJ2-1 | - | - | TRBV28 | CASLVGGGESYNEQFF
TRBJ2-6 | once | - | TRBV6-5 | CASTSFYGANVLTF
TRBJ2-2 | - | TRBD1 | TRBV10-3 | CAISGTGGDTGELFF
TRBJ1-4 | once | - | TRBV5-1 | CASSSGTPEEKLFF
TRBJ2-7 | - | TRBD2 | TRBV11-2 | CASSLTKLAGTYEQYF
TRBJ1-1 | - | - | TRBV11-2 | CASSLHRVNTEAFF
TRBJ2-2 | - | TRBD1 | TRBV30 | CAWSPQGYTGELFF
TRBJ1-4 | - | - | TRBV24-1 | CATSDQEKLFF
TRBJ2-3 | - | - | TRBV5-6 | CASSLATDTQYF
TRBJ2-1 | - | - | TRBV11-3 | CASSLEGAVSYNEQFF
TRBJ2-3 | - | TRBD1 | TRBV6-5 | CASSRQGAGDTQYF
TRBJ1-2 | - | - | TRBV27 | CASSLSASRGGYTF
TRBJ2-3 | - | - | TRBV7-2 | CASSLGRAYQATQYF
TRBJ1-3 | - | - | TRBV29-1 | CSVAGGRGAGNTIYF
TRBJ2-2 | - | TRBD2 | TRBV30 | CAWSVASGVIRELFF
TRBJ2-3 | - | TRBD2 | TRBV4-1 | CASSQASGGSPDTQYF
TRBJ2-7 | - | TRBD2 | TRBV5-5 | CASRTRLADYSYEQYF
TRBJ1-1 | - | TRBD1 | TRBV28 | CASHRGLMNTEAFF
TRBJ1-5 | - | TRBD1 | TRBV2 | CASSGTGGGNQPQHF
TRBJ1-5 | - | - | TRBV12-3/TRBV12-4 | CASSFGNQPQHF
TRBJ1-4 | - | TRBD1 | TRBV7-9 | CASSPRAQGLEKLFF
TRBJ2-2 | - | - | TRBV5-1 | CASSFPTADTGELFF
TRBJ1-6 | once | - | TRBV9 | CASSEGQFNSPLHF
TRBJ2-7 | - | TRBD1 | TRBV7-3 | CASSLDRRGQGYEQYF
TRBJ1-1 | - | TRBD1 | TRBV15 | CATSTRTGTEAFF
TRBJ1-5 | - | - | TRBV7-9 | CASSLGGVGNQPQHF
TRBJ1-2 | - | TRBD1 | TRBV7-8 | CASSLGQGANFNYGYTF
TRBJ1-5 | - | - | TRBV15 | CATSRPRGGRQPQHF
TRBJ1-2 | - | - | TRBV19 | CASSSRQLHYGYTF
TRBJ1-1 | - | - | TRBV30 | CAWSFVNTEAFF
TRBJ2-7 | - | - | TRBV2 | CASSENNSGEQYF
TRBJ1-4 | - | - | TRBV15 | CATSREMGHSNEKLFF
TRBJ2-7 | - | TRBD2 | TRBV2 | CASRGTSGAYYEQYF
TRBJ1-4 | few | - | TRBV7-8 | CASSDRRRPANEKLFF
TRBJ2-4 | - | - | TRBV27 | CASSLSRTANIQYF
TRBJ2-1 | once | TRBD1 | TRBV5-1 | CASSLGPDRVINEQFF
TRBJ1-3 | - | - | TRBV2 | CASTSEVGNTIYF
TRBJ1-1 | once | - | TRBV7-8 | CASSLARLNRVWDTEAFF
TRBJ2-5 | - | TRBD2 | TRBV2 | CASSGTSGWETQYF
TRBJ1-1 | many | - | TRBV9 | CASSATGLDTEAFF
TRBJ1-2 | few | - | TRBV2 | CASKTDGAYGYTF
TRBJ2-2 | - | - | TRBV19 | CASSFGTGRADTGELFF
TRBJ2-1 | - | - | TRBV2 | CASSLRPPTYNEQFF
TRBJ1-6 | - | TRBD1 | TRBV2 | CASRPTGGASPLHF
TRBJ2-7 | - | - | TRBV2 | CASTQEWGRGQEQYF
TRBJ2-5 | - | - | TRBV11-2 | CASSTQLAGGTQYF